A single sample gave rise to the 13 T cell receptor beta chains below, sequenced in a study of beta chain features in type 1 diabetes. Reverse transcription of all isolated RNA meant that expressed TCRB transcripts were sequenced. Profiled with immunoSEQ multiplex PCR; TCRdb holds only in-frame clones, not every one. Counted here are 400,000 to 450,000 clones, about 15% occurring once; the ten biggest clones make up approximately 0.038%. Sequences were obtained from naive CD4+ T cells from blood. Receptors were obtained from a man under 40 in good health.

The chain carries TRBV19 and TRBJ1-1; tentative D call: TRBD1 (5 bases). Trimming took 11 bases from V and 5 from J, leaving 9 bases between them. The germline V gene has CDR1 LNHDA and CDR2 SQIVND (reference sequence). This CDR3 has 10 residues. The CDR3 loop reads CAAGRTEAFF. DNA of the CDR3: TGTGCCGCAGGGAGGACTGAAGCTTTCTTT.

The table lists this clone with a few counts. This sequence joins TRBV29-1 and TRBJ2-3; 10 bases agree with TRBD2. The CDR3 is 13 residues long. V gave up 5 bases and J gave up 4 bases; unmatched junction bases: 3. CDR1 is SQVTM and CDR2 is ANQGSEA in the germline V gene. CDR3 protein: CSVIAGGADTQYF. CDR3 DNA: TGCAGCGTTATAGCGGGGGGCGCAGATACGCAGTATTTT.

The V call is TRBV30, the J call TRBJ1-4; D is unresolved. Germline CDR1 reads GTSNPN; CDR2 reads SVGIG (reference sequence). Between the trimmed V and J ends, which lost 1 base and 0 bases, there was a span of 0 bases. The CDR3 has 12 residues. CDR3 DNA: TGTGCCTGGAGTGCAACTAATGAAAAACTGTTTTTT. This sequence encodes CAWSATNEKLFF.

This clone was detected a few times. This chain uses TRBV4-1 with TRBJ2-7; the D call may be TRBD1 or TRBD2 (6 bases each). CDR1 and CDR2 from the germline V gene are MGHRA and YSYEKL. Trimming shortened V by 1 base and J by 6 bases, and 13 bases separated the two germline ends. The CDR3 is made up of 14 amino acids. This CDR3 is CASSQVGGRPEQYF. The DNA of the CDR3 is TGCGCCAGCAGCCAAGTCGGGGGCCGTCCCGAGCAGTACTTC.

The rearrangement uses TRBV5-6 and TRBJ2-3; D uncertain. This CDR3 region has 12 residues. From germline, CDR1 is SGHDT and CDR2 YYEEEE. Trimming shortened V by 5 bases and J by 8 bases, and 12 bases separated the two germline ends. The CDR3 protein is CASRYRPGTQYF. The CDR3 DNA reads as TGTGCCAGCAGGTACCGTCCTGGTACGCAGTATTTT.

This clone has just a few counts. The chain joins TRBV7-2 to TRBJ2-5; tentative D call: TRBD2 (6 bases). CDR3 size: 13 residues. V was pared by 4 bases and J by 2 bases, with 8 bases between. Looked up from germline, CDR1 is SGHTA and CDR2 is FQGNSA. The CDR3 protein is CASSWDSQETQYF. The DNA for the CDR3 is TGTGCCAGCAGCTGGGACTCTCAAGAGACCCAGTACTTC.

This clone was picked up many times. This CDR3 is CAWSVLEVYTF. In DNA, the CDR3 is TGTGCCTGGAGTGTACTCGAGGTATACACCTTC. This chain connects TRBV30 to TRBJ1-2; D not resolved. CDR1 is GTSNPN and CDR2 is SVGIG in the germline V gene (reference sequence). V was cut by 0 bases and J by 11 bases, with 10 bases left in between. There are 11 residues in the CDR3.

This clone occurred a few times. The V call is TRBV6-6, the J call TRBJ2-7; 9 nucleotides align to TRBD2. The J segment lost 3 bases and the V segment lost 4 bases, leaving 4 bases of the junction unmatched. Germline values: CDR1 MNHNY, CDR2 SVGAGI (reference sequence). The CDR3 is 14 amino acids. CDR3 DNA: TGTGCCAGCAGTTCCCTAGCGGGGAGCTACGAGCAGTACTTC. Amino acid sequence: CASSSLAGSYEQYF.

The CDR3 protein is CASSVVPGEADTQYF. For the CDR3, the DNA is TGTGCCAGCAGCGTAGTTCCGGGAGAAGCAGATACGCAGTATTTT. This chain uses TRBV9 with TRBJ2-3; a weak D match, TRBD2 (6 bases). The CDR3 length is 15 residues. The V and J ends lost 0 bases and 4 bases respectively, with 12 bases between them. Germline values: CDR1 SGDLS, CDR2 YYNGEE.

This clone was counted only a few times. V is TRBV7-9 and J is TRBJ2-5; 8 bases are a match to TRBD2. Germline CDR1 reads SEHNR; CDR2 reads FQNEAQ (reference sequence). With 7 bases clipped from V and 4 bases from J, the junction kept 11 bases outside the gene matches. The CDR3 is 15 amino acids. The CDR3 reads CASTPRAGGGETQYF. CDR3 nucleotides: TGTGCCAGCACCCCCCGGGCGGGGGGCGGAGAGACCCAGTACTTC.

This clone showed up just a few times. The chain recombines TRBV14 with TRBJ2-5; D might be TRBD2 (5 bases). The CDR3 is made up of 16 amino acids. Between the trimmed V and J ends, which lost 5 bases and 5 bases, there was a span of 21 bases. Germline lookup yields CDR1 SGHDN and CDR2 FVKESK. CDR3 sequence: CASSSLPGIGIETQYF. Written as DNA, the CDR3 is TGTGCCAGCAGCTCATTACCGGGAATTGGGATTGAGACCCAGTACTTC.

A few counts support this clone. The rearrangement links TRBV25-1 to TRBJ2-6; D assignment may be TRBD1 or TRBD2 (5 bases each). V was trimmed by 1 base and J by 0 bases, leaving 13 bases between them. The germline V gene has CDR1 MGHDK and CDR2 SYGVNS. CDR3 length: 18 residues. CDR3 nucleotides: TGTGCCAGCAGTGAATGGGGCGGGCTCAGCTCTGGGGCCAACGTCCTGACTTTC. Residues: CASSEWGGLSSGANVLTF.

This clone occurred a few times. V is TRBV30 and J is TRBJ2-1; no clear D. V was cut by 4 bases and J by 7 bases, with 11 bases left in between. Per the germline V gene, CDR1 is GTSNPN and CDR2 is SVGIG (reference sequence). This CDR3 has 12 residues. The CDR3 bases are TGTGCCTGGATGGTAGCCGGGAATGAGCAGTTCTTC. Translating gives CAWMVAGNEQFF.